The source of this TCR beta chain is a study of shared clonotypes between healthy human individuals. About the research overall: CD8 memory received one plate per donor, CD8 naive two, CD4 memory three and CD4 naive three.

With 4 bases removed from V and 2 bases from J, the gap between germline ends came to 15 bases. CDR3 length: 15 amino acids. The germline gives CDR1 MGHRA, CDR2 YSYEKL. Several immunoSEQ 96-well plates shared each subset's DNA, each plate a replicate. Produced via immunoSEQ multiplex PCR; TCRdb's table is partial and in-frame only. The sample consists of some 2.1 million clones, less than 95% of them appearing once. Positive CCR7 selection of CD45RO-negative cells yielded the naive CD8 cells, and terminally differentiated effector memory CD45RA+ cells were excluded. This sequence originates from a man aged 18 to 30 in good health. The rearrangement joins TRBV4-1 to TRBJ2-7; TRBD2 might be the D (5 bases). Specimen: naive CD8+ T cells sorted from blood. The CDR3 DNA follows: TGCGCCAGCAGCCTAGAACGGGGAACGGCCTACGAGCAGTACTTC. It is translated as CASSLERGTAYEQYF.